This T cell receptor beta chain was sequenced for a study of cytomegalovirus exposure and HLA in healthy donors. The PCR employed 60 Vbeta primers together with 13 Jbeta primers. Here immunoSEQ multiplex PCR was the method, and the copy in TCRdb shows in-frame clones only, minus some. The sample includes some 130,000 clones, about 80% of them seen just once. The CDR3 totals 14 residues. CDR1 is KGHSH and CDR2 is LQKENI in the germline V gene. V was shortened by 2 bases and J by 7 bases, with 14 bases between the two germline ends. The sequence was obtained from a young man in good health and CMV-seronegative. Sequenced material: PBMCs. This chain joins TRBV18 and TRBJ1-2; D is unresolved. CDR3 nucleotide sequence: TGTGCCAGCTCACCAACGGCGGGCGTGAGTGGCTACACCTTC. This translates into CASSPTAGVSGYTF.